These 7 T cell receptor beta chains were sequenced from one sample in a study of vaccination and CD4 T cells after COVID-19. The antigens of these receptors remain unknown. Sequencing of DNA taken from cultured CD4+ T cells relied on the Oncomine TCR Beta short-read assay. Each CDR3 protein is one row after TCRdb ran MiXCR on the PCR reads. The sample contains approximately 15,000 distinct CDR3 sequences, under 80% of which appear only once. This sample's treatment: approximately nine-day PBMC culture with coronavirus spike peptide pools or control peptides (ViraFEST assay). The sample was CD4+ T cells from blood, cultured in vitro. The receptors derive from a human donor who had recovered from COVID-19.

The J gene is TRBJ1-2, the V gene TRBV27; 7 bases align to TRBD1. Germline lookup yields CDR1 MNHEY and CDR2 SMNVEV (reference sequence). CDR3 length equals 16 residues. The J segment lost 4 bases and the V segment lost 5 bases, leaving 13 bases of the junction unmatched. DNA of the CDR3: TGTGCCAGCAGTCCACAAGACAGGGCGAATAGCTATGGCTACACCTTC. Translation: CASSPQDRANSYGYTF.

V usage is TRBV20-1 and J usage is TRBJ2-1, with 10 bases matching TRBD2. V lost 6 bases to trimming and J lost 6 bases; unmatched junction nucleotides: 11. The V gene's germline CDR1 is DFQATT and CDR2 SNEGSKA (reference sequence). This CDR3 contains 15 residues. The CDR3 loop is CSAGVRAGGSNEQFF. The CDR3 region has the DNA TGCAGTGCCGGAGTGAGAGCGGGAGGGTCCAATGAGCAGTTCTTC.

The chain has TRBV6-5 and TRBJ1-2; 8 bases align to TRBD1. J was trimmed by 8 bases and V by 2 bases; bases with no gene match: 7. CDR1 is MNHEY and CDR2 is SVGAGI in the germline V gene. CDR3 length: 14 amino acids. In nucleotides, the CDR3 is TGTGCCAGCAGTTACGGACAGGGCTTACGCGGCTACACCTTC. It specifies CASSYGQGLRGYTF.

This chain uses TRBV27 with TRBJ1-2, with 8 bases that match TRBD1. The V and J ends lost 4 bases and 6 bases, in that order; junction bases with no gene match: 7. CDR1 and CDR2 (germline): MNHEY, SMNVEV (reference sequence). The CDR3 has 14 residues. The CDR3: CASSWRDRRDGYTF. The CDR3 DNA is TGTGCCAGCAGTTGGCGGGACAGGAGGGATGGCTACACCTTC.

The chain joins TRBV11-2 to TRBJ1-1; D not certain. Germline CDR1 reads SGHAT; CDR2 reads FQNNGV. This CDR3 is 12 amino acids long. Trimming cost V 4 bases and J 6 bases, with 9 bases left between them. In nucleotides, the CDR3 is TGTGCCAGCAGCTCGGAGGTCTCTGAAGCTTTCTTT. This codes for CASSSEVSEAFF. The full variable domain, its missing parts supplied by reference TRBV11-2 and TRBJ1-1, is EAGVAQSPRYKIIEKRQSVAFWCNPISGHATLYWYQQILGQGPKLLIQFQNNGVVDDSQLPKDRFSAERLKGVDSTLKIQPAKLEDSAVYLCASSSEVSEAFFGQGTRLTVV.

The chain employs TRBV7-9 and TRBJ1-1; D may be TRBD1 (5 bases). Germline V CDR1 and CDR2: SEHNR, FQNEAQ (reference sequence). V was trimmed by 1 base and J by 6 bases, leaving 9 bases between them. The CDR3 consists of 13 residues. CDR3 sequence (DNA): TGTGCCAGCAGCTTAGATATAGGGGCTGAAGCTTTCTTT. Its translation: CASSLDIGAEAFF.

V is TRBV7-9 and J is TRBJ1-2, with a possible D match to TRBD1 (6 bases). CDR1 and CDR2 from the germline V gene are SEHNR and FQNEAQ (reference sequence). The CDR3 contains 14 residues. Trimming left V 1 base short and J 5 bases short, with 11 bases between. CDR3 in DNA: TGTGCCAGCAGCTTAGTAGGGGGGCTGTATGGCTACACCTTC. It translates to CASSLVGGLYGYTF. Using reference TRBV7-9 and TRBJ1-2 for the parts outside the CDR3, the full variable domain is DTGVSQNPRHKITKRGQNVTFRCDPISEHNRLYWYRQTLGQGPEFLTYFQNEAQLEKSRLLSDRFSAERPKGSFSTLEIQRTEQGDSAMYLCASSLVGGLYGYTFGSGTRLTVV.